A selection of T cell receptor beta chains follows, all from one sample in a study of shared clonotypes between healthy human individuals. Some clones are missing from TCRdb's copy, which holds only in-frame ones; the method was immunoSEQ multiplex PCR. The sample yields some 2,400,000 clones, 95% seen once. Sequenced material: naive CD4+ T cells sorted from blood. These receptors were collected from a man aged 18 to 29 in good health. The CDR3 runs from the conserved cysteine through the conserved F or W. Each record gives: J gene, D gene, clone size, V gene, CDR3 protein, CDR3 DNA. The D gene is left open where the match is weak. Only some rows state a clone size, as once, few, many or a class for expanded clones.

j_call: TRBJ2-1; d_call: .; clone_size: .; v_call: TRBV7-9; cdr3_aa: CASSGSARMAPSGNEQFF; cdr3_nt: TGTGCCAGCAGCGGATCAGCGCGGATGGCCCCATCGGGGAATGAGCAGTTCTTC
j_call: TRBJ2-1; d_call: .; clone_size: .; v_call: TRBV7-2; cdr3_aa: CASSLIVGAGTNEQFF; cdr3_nt: TGTGCCAGCAGCTTAATCGTGGGAGCTGGAACCAATGAGCAGTTCTTC
j_call: TRBJ1-1; d_call: .; clone_size: .; v_call: TRBV10-3; cdr3_aa: CAISAGGPGTEAFF; cdr3_nt: TGTGCCATCAGTGCCGGGGGGCCGGGCACTGAAGCTTTCTTT
j_call: TRBJ2-5; d_call: TRBD2; clone_size: once; v_call: TRBV7-3; cdr3_aa: CASSFSSGETQYF; cdr3_nt: TGTGCCAGCAGCTTCTCTAGCGGAGAGACCCAGTACTTC
j_call: TRBJ1-2; d_call: TRBD1; clone_size: .; v_call: TRBV4-1; cdr3_aa: CASSQPGQIYGYTF; cdr3_nt: TGCGCCAGCAGCCAACCGGGACAGATCTATGGCTACACCTTC
j_call: TRBJ1-6; d_call: .; clone_size: .; v_call: TRBV14; cdr3_aa: CASSRDSYNSPLHF; cdr3_nt: TGTGCCAGCAGCCGGGACTCCTATAATTCACCCCTCCACTTT
j_call: TRBJ2-5; d_call: .; clone_size: .; v_call: TRBV5-4; cdr3_aa: CASSLALQQEKTQYF; cdr3_nt: TGTGCCAGCAGCTTGGCCCTACAGCAGGAAAAGACCCAGTACTTC
j_call: TRBJ1-6; d_call: TRBD1; clone_size: .; v_call: TRBV4-3; cdr3_aa: CASSQDPTGAYNSPLHF; cdr3_nt: TGCGCCAGCAGCCAAGACCCGACAGGGGCCTATAATTCACCCCTCCACTTT
j_call: TRBJ2-7; d_call: .; clone_size: .; v_call: TRBV6-1; cdr3_aa: CASTPGQSAYEQYF; cdr3_nt: TGTGCCAGCACCCCCGGACAGTCCGCCTACGAGCAGTACTTC
j_call: TRBJ2-7; d_call: TRBD2; clone_size: .; v_call: TRBV7-2; cdr3_aa: CASSPRIAGVGEQYF; cdr3_nt: TGTGCCAGCAGCCCAAGAATAGCGGGAGTTGGTGAGCAGTACTTC
j_call: TRBJ1-5; d_call: .; clone_size: .; v_call: TRBV7-2; cdr3_aa: CASSLVGNQPQHF; cdr3_nt: TGTGCCAGCAGCCTAGTGGGTAATCAGCCCCAGCATTTT
j_call: TRBJ1-2; d_call: TRBD1; clone_size: .; v_call: TRBV7-2; cdr3_aa: CASSSWTGDGYTF; cdr3_nt: TGTGCCAGCAGCTCGTGGACAGGTGATGGCTACACCTTC
j_call: TRBJ2-2; d_call: .; clone_size: .; v_call: TRBV6-6; cdr3_aa: CASSYTTPTGELFF; cdr3_nt: TGTGCCAGCAGTTATACGACCCCCACCGGGGAGCTGTTTTTT
j_call: TRBJ2-5; d_call: .; clone_size: .; v_call: TRBV6-1; cdr3_aa: CASSQAADGSRTQYF; cdr3_nt: TGTGCCAGCAGTCAGGCGGCCGATGGTAGTAGGACCCAGTACTTC
j_call: TRBJ1-5; d_call: .; clone_size: .; v_call: TRBV30; cdr3_aa: CAWSSNSNQPQHF; cdr3_nt: TGTGCCTGGAGCAGTAATAGCAATCAGCCCCAGCATTTT
j_call: TRBJ2-7; d_call: .; clone_size: .; v_call: TRBV28; cdr3_aa: CASVGGRLGEQYF; cdr3_nt: TGTGCCAGTGTGGGGGGCCGCTTGGGCGAGCAGTACTTC
j_call: TRBJ2-7; d_call: .; clone_size: once; v_call: TRBV5-1; cdr3_aa: CASSSSGVRLEQYF; cdr3_nt: TGCGCCAGCAGCTCCTCTGGGGTTCGTCTCGAGCAGTACTTC
j_call: TRBJ2-3; d_call: TRBD2; clone_size: once; v_call: TRBV5-1; cdr3_aa: CASSVLASDTQYF; cdr3_nt: TGCGCCAGCAGCGTACTAGCGTCAGATACGCAGTATTTT
j_call: TRBJ2-6; d_call: TRBD1; clone_size: .; v_call: TRBV18; cdr3_aa: CASSSGQGVSGANVLTF; cdr3_nt: TGTGCCAGCTCATCGGGACAGGGTGTCTCTGGGGCCAACGTCCTGACTTTC
j_call: TRBJ2-7; d_call: .; clone_size: .; v_call: TRBV30; cdr3_aa: CAWSVGRMEQYF; cdr3_nt: TGTGCCTGGAGTGTCGGCCGTATGGAGCAGTACTTC
j_call: TRBJ2-5; d_call: .; clone_size: .; v_call: TRBV6-5; cdr3_aa: CASCEGKETQYF; cdr3_nt: TGTGCCAGCTGTGAAGGTAAAGAGACCCAGTACTTC
j_call: TRBJ2-2; d_call: TRBD1; clone_size: once; v_call: TRBV19; cdr3_aa: CASRGTGGTGELFF; cdr3_nt: TGTGCCAGTCGTGGGACAGGCGGCACCGGGGAGCTGTTTTTT
j_call: TRBJ2-5; d_call: .; clone_size: .; v_call: TRBV6-1; cdr3_aa: CASRDRQETQYF; cdr3_nt: TGTGCCAGCAGGGACAGACAAGAGACCCAGTACTTC